This entry features one T cell receptor beta chain sequence. Its antigen is not identified. Profiled with immunoSEQ multiplex PCR; TCRdb holds only in-frame clones, not every one. The sample yields approximately 50,000 clones, roughly 82% seen once. This specimen belongs to a study of OX40 agonist ivuxolimab in advanced cancers. Study-wide results and limits: Normalized expansion of T-cell clones was also low for some nonresponders.

Germline V gene data show CDR1 as SGDLS and CDR2 as YYNGEE. CDR3 length equals 14 residues. V lost 2 bases and J 3 bases, leaving 9 bases between the germline ends. V and J are TRBV9 and TRBJ1-5; perhaps TRBD1 as D (5 bases). Sequenced here: CD4+ or CD8+ T cells sorted from blood, sampled in a trial of the OX40 agonist ivuxolimab. The receptor comes from an adult with an advanced solid tumor such as melanoma, head and neck, liver or kidney cancer. CDR3 sequence reads: CASSVEGSNQPQHF. In DNA, the CDR3 is TGTGCCAGCAGCGTCGAGGGGTCCAATCAGCCCCAGCATTTT.